Below are 12 T cell receptor beta chains sequenced from a single sample in a study of OX40 agonist ivuxolimab in advanced cancers. This table comes from immunoSEQ multiplex PCR, and its TCRdb copy is limited to in-frame clones, with some not included. Among roughly 50,000 clones listed, 77% were seen once. Source: CD4+ or CD8+ T cells sorted from blood, taken in a trial of the OX40 agonist ivuxolimab. These receptors all stem from an adult with an advanced solid tumor such as melanoma, head and neck, liver or kidney cancer.

The rearrangement links TRBV5-4 to TRBJ2-5; 15 positions agree with TRBD2. Trimming cost V 0 bases and J 5 bases; bases outside gene matches: 5. In germline, CDR1 is SGHNT, CDR2 YYREEE (reference sequence). CDR3 length equals 17 residues. This CDR3 reads CASSLAPGLAGGETQYF. For the CDR3, the DNA is TGTGCCAGCAGCTTGGCCCCTGGACTAGCGGGGGGGGAGACCCAGTACTTC.

V and J are TRBV15 and TRBJ2-3; perhaps TRBD2 as D (5 bases). Trimming removed 3 bases from V and 0 bases from J, with 13 bases in between. The CDR3 sequence is 16 residues long. In germline, CDR1 is LNHNV, CDR2 YYDKDF (reference sequence). CDR3 protein: CATSSAWGVSTDTQYF. CDR3 coding DNA: TGTGCCACCAGCAGCGCGTGGGGAGTCAGCACAGATACGCAGTATTTT.

This clone was counted a single time. V usage is TRBV9 and J usage is TRBJ2-1; TRBD2 aligns across 12 bases. Germline V CDR1 and CDR2: SGDLS, YYNGEE. The junction had 4 bases not matched to a gene; V was cut back by 4 bases and J by 2 bases. The CDR3 contains 16 residues. The CDR3 coding sequence is TGTGCCAGCAGCCCTAGCGGGGGGGCCACCTACAATGAGCAGTTCTTC. Translation: CASSPSGGATYNEQFF. Full variable domain (rest looked up from reference TRBV9 and TRBJ2-1): DSGVTQTPKHLITATGQRVTLRCSPRSGDLSVYWYQQSLDQGLQFLIQYYNGEERAKGNILERFSAQQFPDLHSELNLSSLELGDSALYFCASSPSGGATYNEQFFGPGTRLTVL.

A single count supports this clone. The chain uses TRBV6-5 and TRBJ1-1, with D tentatively TRBD1 (6 bases). Between the trimmed V and J ends, which lost 7 bases and 6 bases, there was a span of 15 bases. Germline CDR1 reads MNHEY; CDR2 reads SVGAGI. The CDR3 extends over 13 amino acids. CDR3 sequence: CASTKLGGAEAFF. The CDR3 region has the DNA TGTGCCAGCACCAAACTAGGGGGGGCTGAAGCTTTCTTT.

This chain links TRBV6-1 with TRBJ2-7; D is perhaps TRBD2 (6 bases). The V end lost 8 bases, the J end lost 3 bases, and 14 bases lay between the germline ends. The CDR3 loop spans 13 amino acids. CDR1 is MNHNS, CDR2 SASEGT, per germline. The CDR3 reads CASRIDGSYEQYF. The CDR3 DNA sequence: TGTGCCAGCCGAATAGACGGGAGCTACGAGCAGTACTTC.

By share, this clone counts as large. The chain carries TRBV7-8 and TRBJ1-3; D possibly corresponds to TRBD1 (6 bases). Germline V CDR1 and CDR2: SGHVS, FQNEAQ. CDR3 length: 15 residues. Deletions cut 5 bases from V and 2 bases from J, with 13 bases between. The CDR3 nucleotides are TGTGCCAGCAGCCCGACCGGGACACCTGGAAACACCATATATTTT. It codes for CASSPTGTPGNTIYF. Full variable domain (missing parts from reference TRBV7-8 and TRBJ1-3): GAGVSQSPRYKVAKRGQDVALRCDPISGHVSLFWYQQALGQGPEFLTYFQNEAQLDKSGLPSDRFFAERPEGSVSTLKIQRTQQEDSAVYLCASSPTGTPGNTIYFGEGSWLTVV.

The chain is built from TRBV15 and TRBJ2-3; 11 nucleotides agree with TRBD2. In germline, CDR1 is LNHNV, CDR2 YYDKDF (reference sequence). The CDR3 has 21 residues. Germline trimming cut 0 bases from V and 2 bases from J; bases unmatched to any gene: 16. The chain's CDR3 is CATSRDMASGGNPPFTDTQYF. The CDR3 nucleotides read TGTGCCACCAGCAGAGATATGGCTAGCGGGGGGAACCCTCCTTTCACAGATACGCAGTATTTT. The full variable domain, its missing parts supplied by reference TRBV15 and TRBJ2-3, is DAMVIQNPRYQVTQFGKPVTLSCSQTLNHNVMYWYQQKSSQAPKLLFHYYDKDFNNEADTPDNFQSRRPNTSFCFLDIRSPGLGDTAMYLCATSRDMASGGNPPFTDTQYFGPGTRLTVL.

The J gene is TRBJ2-5, the V gene TRBV11-3; TRBD1 or TRBD2 may be the D gene (5 bases each). The CDR3 consists of 15 residues. The ends were cut back, 0 bases at V and 4 bases at J, with 12 bases in the middle. CDR1 and CDR2 from the germline V gene are SGHNT and YENEEA. The CDR3 protein is CASSLDSDRRETQYF. For the CDR3, the DNA is TGTGCCAGCAGCTTAGATAGCGACAGAAGAGAGACCCAGTACTTC.

The chain joins TRBV19 to TRBJ1-2; 9 nucleotides align to TRBD1. J was trimmed by 6 bases and V by 3 bases; bases with no gene match: 8. The CDR3 is 15 amino acids. Germline values: CDR1 LNHDA, CDR2 SQIVND (reference sequence). CDR3 loop: CASSIFTGGEDGYTF. The CDR3 region has the DNA TGTGCCAGTAGTATTTTTACAGGGGGCGAAGATGGCTACACCTTC.

This clone was seen a few times. The chain has TRBV18 and TRBJ2-7; 7 bases match TRBD2. The CDR3 loop spans 12 amino acids. Germline V gives CDR1 KGHSH, CDR2 LQKENI. The J segment lost 9 bases and the V segment lost 5 bases, leaving 7 bases of the junction unmatched. The CDR3 DNA sequence: TGTGCCAGCTCAGAAGGGAGGGAATGGCAGTACTTC. As protein: CASSEGREWQYF.

The chain links TRBV29-1 to TRBJ1-1, with 9 bases identical to TRBD1. J gave up 5 bases and V 6 bases, and 7 bases lay outside the gene matches. Germline CDR1 SQVTM, CDR2 ANQGSEA. The length of the CDR3 is 13 residues. The CDR3 sequence is CSVAIGQGTEAFF. DNA of the CDR3: TGCAGCGTCGCTATTGGACAGGGGACTGAAGCTTTCTTT.

The CDR3 sequence: CASSPSQLASQETQYF. Here the CDR3 DNA reads TGTGCCAGCTCCCCCTCTCAACTAGCGTCGCAAGAGACCCAGTACTTC. The V call is TRBV18, the J call TRBJ2-5, with TRBD2 matching over 7 bases. Germline CDR1 and CDR2: KGHSH and LQKENI. The CDR3 runs to 16 residues. The junction had 12 bases not matched to a gene; V was cut back by 6 bases and J by 2 bases.